A single sample is the source of the 13 T cell receptor beta chains below, sequenced in a study of blood T cells in healthy people across ages. Then a second PCR, running roughly 6 to 11 cycles, was carried out with a sample-barcoded 5' primer and a J-beta primer mix. TCRdb fed the 5' RACE reads into MiXCR, producing one record per CDR3 protein. The sample lists about 570,000 distinct CDR3 sequences; 27% were seen once. The sequencing input was blood. Receptors originate from a woman in her sixties or seventies in good health.

Ten or more counts support this clonotype. The chain carries TRBV4-2 and TRBJ2-5, with D unclear. V lost 6 bases to trimming and J lost 3 bases, with 11 bases between them. In germline, CDR1 is LGHNA, CDR2 YNFKEQ. The CDR3 sequence is 13 residues long. In nucleotides, the CDR3 is TGTGCCAGCAGTCAGACATCGGAAGAGACCCAGTACTTC. It is translated as CASSQTSEETQYF.

The chain carries TRBV20-1 and TRBJ2-5; no clear D. Germline-derived CDR1 and CDR2 are DFQATT and SNEGSKA (reference sequence). This CDR3 comprises 15 residues. The germline V and J ends were trimmed by 0 bases and 4 bases, with 15 bases remaining between them. The CDR3 nucleotides read TGCAGTGCTAGAGATCCTGGGCGCGGACGAGAGACCCAGTACTTC. Its translation: CSARDPGRGRETQYF.

This clonotype was counted many times. The V gene is TRBV29-1, the J gene TRBJ2-5; possibly TRBD2 for D (6 bases). This CDR3 is 14 amino acids long. CDR1 and CDR2 (germline): SQVTM, ANQGSEA. The V end was cut by 5 bases, the J end by 9 bases, with 22 bases between. DNA for the CDR3: TGCAGCGTTATTCGACTAGACCCAGCCCGGGCCCAGTACTTC. It specifies CSVIRLDPARAQYF.

The rearrangement uses TRBV9 and TRBJ2-2, with D hard to call. Germline assignment: CDR1 SGDLS and CDR2 YYNGEE. The CDR3 runs 13 residues. V was clipped by 1 base and J by 8 bases, with 9 bases between them. The DNA of the CDR3 is TGTGCCAGCAGCGTAAATTTCGTGGGGGAGCTGTTTTTT. Protein sequence: CASSVNFVGELFF.

The chain recombines TRBV5-1 with TRBJ2-6; no clear D. The CDR3 length is 15 residues. Germline assignment: CDR1 SGHRS and CDR2 YFSETQ. The ends were cut back, 4 bases at V and 0 bases at J, with 8 bases in the middle. The CDR3 loop is CASSRDPSGANVLTF. Here the CDR3 DNA reads TGCGCCAGCAGCCGTGACCCCTCTGGGGCCAACGTCCTGACTTTC.

As for this clonotype: One junction end does not reproduce the germline sequence, and a read error may be involved. The chain employs TRBV29-1 and TRBJ1-1; no firm D call. Germline V gene data show CDR1 as SQVTM and CDR2 as ANQGSEA. This CDR3 spans 12 amino acids. The CDR3 bases are TGCAGCGTCGAAGCTGAAGGCACTGAAGCTTTCTTT. Residues: CSVEAEGTEAFF. Complete variable domain (other parts from reference TRBV29-1 and TRBJ1-1): SAVISQKPSRDICQRGTSLTIQCQVDSQVTMMFWYRQQPGQSLTLIATANQGSEATYESGFVIDKFPISRPNLTFSTLTVSNMSPEDSSIYLCSVEAEGTEAFFGQGTRLTVV.

This chain uses TRBV7-2 with TRBJ2-7; 11 nucleotides align to TRBD1. The J segment lost 7 bases and the V segment lost 6 bases, leaving 11 bases of the junction unmatched. Germline lookup yields CDR1 SGHTA and CDR2 FQGNSA. The CDR3 consists of 15 residues. The CDR3 DNA reads TGTGCCAGCAGTCAACCGGGACAGGGGGTGGGAGAGCAGTACTTC. Translated, it gives CASSQPGQGVGEQYF.

This CDR3 is CASSVGPNKNIQYF. In DNA, the CDR3 is TGTGCCAGCTCAGTCGGACCTAACAAAAACATTCAGTACTTC. V usage is TRBV18 and J usage is TRBJ2-4; D unclear. Trimming removed 5 bases from V and 3 bases from J, with 11 bases in between. CDR3 length equals 14 residues. Looked up from germline, CDR1 is KGHSH and CDR2 is LQKENI.

The genes are TRBV14 and TRBJ2-1; TRBD2 is a possible D gene (6 bases). CDR3 size: 15 residues. The germline gives CDR1 SGHDN, CDR2 FVKESK. Trimming took off 4 bases at V and 3 bases at J, with 13 bases between the two ends. DNA of the CDR3: TGTGCCAGCAGCCCCCTTGGAGGGAACTACAATGAGCAGTTCTTC. Encoded protein: CASSPLGGNYNEQFF.

The chain employs TRBV24-1 and TRBJ2-5; D may be TRBD1 or TRBD2 (6 bases each). The J call may be in error: the DNA end matches TRBJ2-7 better. The germline V gene encodes CDR1 KGHDR and CDR2 SFDVKD. The CDR3 has 15 amino acids. CDR3 amino acids: CATSDRRDTPYEQYF. CDR3 nucleotide sequence: TGTGCCACCAGTGATCGGCGGGACACCCCCTACGAGCAGTACTTC.

This clonotype was seen a handful of times. The genes are TRBV20-1 and TRBJ1-2; D is perhaps TRBD1 (5 bases). V gave up 0 bases and J gave up 2 bases, with 28 bases separating them. There are 20 residues in the CDR3. Germline-derived CDR1 and CDR2 are DFQATT and SNEGSKA (reference sequence). CDR3 DNA: TGCAGTGCTAGAGATCCTGATGAGATTAACTACCGACAGTTAAACTATGGCTACACCTTC. Translation: CSARDPDEINYRQLNYGYTF.

This clonotype has only a few counts. J is TRBJ2-2 and V is TRBV5-4; 8 bases line up with TRBD1. The V segment lost 4 bases and the J segment 4 bases; nucleotides outside the gene matches: 12. The germline V gene has CDR1 SGHNT and CDR2 YYREEE (reference sequence). The CDR3 spans 17 residues. DNA for the CDR3: TGTGCCAGCAGCACCGGCGGCAGTGGACAGGGCACCGGGGAGCTGTTTTTT. Amino acid sequence: CASSTGGSGQGTGELFF.

Only a few counts were recorded for this clonotype. This chain connects TRBV6-2 or TRBV6-3 to TRBJ2-1; TRBD2 aligns across 10 bases. Judging by the DNA end, TRBJ2-7 fits better; the J call may be wrong. Germline CDR1 reads MNHEY; CDR2 reads SVGEGT. The length of the CDR3 is 17 residues. CDR3 amino acids: CASSYVGWTSGTYEQYF. DNA for the CDR3: TGTGCCAGCAGTTATGTGGGGTGGACTAGCGGCACCTACGAGCAGTACTTC.